One and the same sample provided the 27 T cell receptor beta chains below, sequenced in a study of T cell changes during pregnancy in multiple sclerosis. Some clones are missing from TCRdb's copy, which holds only in-frame ones; the method was immunoSEQ multiplex PCR. The data hold around 110,000 clones, with 92% observed a single time. The sample consisted of peripheral blood, taken in the third trimester of pregnancy. The receptors were gathered from a female donor with multiple sclerosis, enrolled in a pregnancy study.

The chain links TRBV10-3 to TRBJ2-7, with TRBD1 matching over 7 bases. Unmatched junction bases numbered 5, after V lost 4 bases and J lost 5 bases. The V gene's germline CDR1 is ENHRY and CDR2 SYGVKD. The CDR3 runs to 13 residues. The CDR3 loop is CAISGQGENEQYF. The CDR3 region has the DNA TGTGCCATCAGTGGCCAGGGGGAGAACGAGCAGTACTTC.

The V and J genes are TRBV4-2 and TRBJ2-3; 16 positions match TRBD2. V was clipped by 1 base and J by 3 bases; unmatched bases: 7. The V gene's germline CDR1 is LGHNA and CDR2 YNFKEQ. This CDR3 has 19 residues. The CDR3, as DNA: TGTGCCAGCAGCCAAGGACCGGGACTAGCGGGAGGGCCGACAGATACGCAGTATTTT. Amino acid sequence: CASSQGPGLAGGPTDTQYF.

V is TRBV30 and J is TRBJ1-2, with a possible D match to TRBD1 (6 bases). Per germline, CDR1 GTSNPN and CDR2 SVGIG (reference sequence). The CDR3 runs to 15 residues. V was clipped by 1 base and J by 3 bases, with 15 bases between them. The CDR3 sequence is CAWSAGQLGDYGYTF. As DNA, the CDR3 is TGTGCCTGGAGTGCCGGACAGCTAGGTGACTATGGCTACACCTTC.

V usage is TRBV15 and J usage is TRBJ1-1; D gene unclear. Germline V gene sequence: CDR1 LNHNV, CDR2 YYDKDF (reference sequence). V lost 1 base to trimming and J lost 5 bases, with 8 bases between them. There are 13 residues in the CDR3. This chain's CDR3 is CATSRARGTEAFF. The CDR3 DNA sequence: TGTGCCACCAGCAGAGCCCGGGGAACTGAAGCTTTCTTT.

V and J are TRBV9 and TRBJ2-3; 7 nucleotides align to TRBD2. The CDR3 extends over 15 amino acids. Trimming at V came to 3 bases and at J to 0 bases, leaving 4 bases not matched to a gene. Germline CDR1 reads SGDLS; CDR2 reads YYNGEE. CDR3 coding DNA: TGTGCCAGCAGCGCTAGCGGTACTAGCACAGATACGCAGTATTTT. Translating gives CASSASGTSTDTQYF.

V is TRBV18 and J is TRBJ2-7, with D tentatively TRBD2 (5 bases). This CDR3 has 11 amino acids. V was pared by 4 bases and J by 6 bases, with 7 bases between. The germline V gene has CDR1 KGHSH and CDR2 LQKENI. CDR3 region: CASSRESEQYF. The CDR3 DNA follows: TGTGCCAGCTCACGGGAGAGCGAGCAGTACTTC. The whole variable domain, remainder taken from reference TRBV18 and TRBJ2-7, is NAGVMQNPRHLVRRRGQEARLRCSPMKGHSHVYWYRQLPEEGLKFMVYLQKENIIDESGMPKERFSAEFPKEGPSILRIQQVVRGDSAAYFCASSRESEQYFGPGTRLTVT.

This chain links TRBV14 with TRBJ1-2, with 7 positions matching TRBD1. This CDR3 region has 16 residues. The V and J ends lost 1 base and 5 bases, in that order; junction bases with no gene match: 10. Germline values: CDR1 SGHDN, CDR2 FVKESK. The DNA for the CDR3 is TGTGCCAGCAGCCAAGTGAAGGGGGCAGTAGGATATGGCTACACCTTC. Translation: CASSQVKGAVGYGYTF.

The J gene is TRBJ2-3, the V gene TRBV5-1; D perhaps matches TRBD1 (6 bases). This CDR3 comprises 15 residues. Trimming pared 5 bases from V and 2 bases from J, leaving 15 bases between. CDR1 and CDR2 from the germline V gene are SGHRS and YFSETQ. The CDR3: CASSLTGSITDTQYF. The DNA for the CDR3 is TGCGCCAGCAGTTTGACAGGATCAATCACAGATACGCAGTATTTT.

CDR3 sequence: CASSPTFNYGYTF. The CDR3 DNA is TGTGCCAGCAGCCCGACATTTAACTATGGCTACACCTTC. J is TRBJ1-2 and V is TRBV5-4; D unresolved. The CDR3 has 13 amino acids. The germline V and J ends were trimmed by 4 bases and 1 base, with 8 bases remaining between them. Germline lookup yields CDR1 SGHNT and CDR2 YYREEE (reference sequence).

This clone was seen a single time. The chain has TRBV18 and TRBJ1-3; unclear D gene. The CDR3 spans 16 residues. V shed 2 bases and J shed 2 bases, with 13 bases lying between them. Germline CDR1 is KGHSH and CDR2 is LQKENI. The CDR3 sequence: CASSPSSPQTGNTIYF. DNA for the CDR3: TGTGCCAGCTCACCAAGTTCACCGCAGACTGGAAACACCATATATTTT.

This clone was recorded only once. The chain couples TRBV19 to TRBJ2-1; 9 nucleotides agree with TRBD2. The CDR3 contains 15 residues. Unmatched junction bases numbered 8, after V lost 4 bases and J lost 7 bases. Looked up from germline, CDR1 is LNHDA and CDR2 is SQIVND (reference sequence). This chain's CDR3 is CASSTTSSGVNEQFF. In DNA form, the CDR3 reads TGTGCCAGTAGTACTACCTCTAGCGGGGTAAATGAGCAGTTCTTC.

This chain joins TRBV27 and TRBJ1-2, with a possible D match to TRBD1 (6 bases). Trimming took 1 base from V and 4 from J, leaving 16 bases between them. This CDR3 region has 16 residues. Looked up from germline, CDR1 is MNHEY and CDR2 is SMNVEV (reference sequence). CDR3 in DNA: TGTGCCAGCAGTTTATACCCAGGGGTTCCCTCCTATGGCTACACCTTC. This gives the protein CASSLYPGVPSYGYTF.

The chain has TRBV6-6 and TRBJ2-5; D remains ambiguous. The V gene's germline CDR1 is MNHNY and CDR2 SVGAGI (reference sequence). There are 14 residues in the CDR3. V was pared by 3 bases and J by 5 bases, with 13 bases between. The CDR3: CASSYPPVEETQYF. For the CDR3, the DNA is TGTGCCAGCAGTTATCCTCCCGTGGAGGAGACCCAGTACTTC.

The J gene is TRBJ1-1, the V gene TRBV28; D gene ambiguous. This CDR3 has 12 amino acids. Germline CDR1 and CDR2: MDHEN and SYDVKM. V was cut by 4 bases and J by 3 bases, with 6 bases left in between. CDR3 in DNA: TGTGCCAGCAGTTCCGCGGACACTGAAGCTTTCTTT. It codes for CASSSADTEAFF.

The genes are TRBV2 and TRBJ2-7, with D possibly matching TRBD2 (5 bases). CDR1 and CDR2 from the germline V gene are SNHLY and FYNNEI. The CDR3 consists of 14 residues. V lost 4 bases and J 3 bases, leaving 13 bases between the germline ends. CDR3 amino acids: CASSATGRVYEQYF. For the CDR3, the DNA is TGTGCCAGCAGTGCCACGGGAAGGGTCTACGAGCAGTACTTC.

The chain employs TRBV7-9 and TRBJ2-5; no firm D call. This CDR3 is 11 amino acids long. V lost 6 bases to trimming and J lost 7 bases, with 9 bases between them. The germline gives CDR1 SEHNR, CDR2 FQNEAQ (reference sequence). This CDR3 is CASSKGVTQYF. The CDR3 nucleotides read TGTGCCAGCAGTAAAGGAGTGACCCAGTACTTC.

This sequence joins TRBV9 and TRBJ2-1; TRBD2 agrees at 9 bases. CDR1 SGDLS and CDR2 YYNGEE come from the germline V gene. The V segment lost 3 bases and the J segment 5 bases; nucleotides outside the gene matches: 15. The CDR3 contains 18 residues. As DNA, the CDR3 is TGTGCCAGCAGCGGGGGAACTAGCGGGTCCGGGGGAAACAATGAGCAGTTCTTC. This gives the protein CASSGGTSGSGGNNEQFF.

The V gene is TRBV9, the J gene TRBJ2-2, with TRBD1 matching 8 bases. The CDR3 totals 16 residues. Trimming cost V 3 bases and J 6 bases; bases outside gene matches: 10. In germline, CDR1 is SGDLS, CDR2 YYNGEE. The CDR3 nucleotides read TGTGCCAGCAGCGCCTCGACAGGGGCCCTATCCGGGGAGCTGTTTTTT. Translation gives CASSASTGALSGELFF.

CDR3 DNA: TGTGCCAGCAGTGAGACAGGGCTCTATTCACCCCTCCACTTT. Amino acid sequence: CASSETGLYSPLHF. This chain connects TRBV25-1 to TRBJ1-6; 7 nucleotides match TRBD1. CDR3 size: 14 residues. The germline CDR1 and CDR2 sequences are MGHDK and SYGVNS. With 3 bases clipped from V and 8 bases from J, the junction kept 4 bases outside the gene matches.

This chain uses TRBV5-1 with TRBJ2-5; possible D gene TRBD2, 6 bases. This CDR3 has 16 amino acids. The germline V and J ends were trimmed by 1 base and 5 bases, with 18 bases remaining between them. The germline gives CDR1 SGHRS, CDR2 YFSETQ. The CDR3 loop reads CASSLLIGGVRETQYF. The DNA of the CDR3 is TGCGCCAGCAGCTTGTTGATTGGAGGGGTGCGGGAGACCCAGTACTTC.

This chain uses TRBV6-1 with TRBJ2-1, with 10 nucleotides matching TRBD2. Germline trimming cut 5 bases from V and 6 bases from J; bases unmatched to any gene: 1. This CDR3 spans 13 amino acids. In germline, CDR1 is MNHNS, CDR2 SASEGT. This chain's CDR3 is CASSPSGGNEQFF. In DNA, the CDR3 is TGTGCCAGCAGTCCTAGCGGGGGCAATGAGCAGTTCTTC.

The chain carries TRBV19 and TRBJ2-7, with 7 bases aligning to TRBD1. The V gene end was trimmed by 5 bases and the J gene end by 0 bases; junction bases not matched to a gene: 7. Germline V gene sequence: CDR1 LNHDA, CDR2 SQIVND (reference sequence). There are 15 residues in the CDR3. The CDR3 region is CASSLDRSTSYEQYF. CDR3 in DNA: TGTGCCAGTAGTCTGGACAGGAGCACCTCCTACGAGCAGTACTTC.

The chain links TRBV6-5 to TRBJ1-2; the match to TRBD1 covers 9 bases. V lost 4 bases and J lost 4; bases outside the gene matches: 7. Germline V gives CDR1 MNHEY, CDR2 SVGAGI. The CDR3 has 15 residues. The CDR3 protein is CASSSGQGMSYGYTF. CDR3 coding DNA: TGTGCCAGCAGTTCCGGACAGGGGATGAGCTATGGCTACACCTTC.

The rearrangement joins TRBV19 to TRBJ2-2; 9 bases line up with TRBD1. The CDR3 has 14 residues. Germline assignment: CDR1 LNHDA and CDR2 SQIVND (reference sequence). With 6 bases clipped from V and 6 bases from J, the junction kept 5 bases outside the gene matches. The CDR3 region is CASSRDREPGELFF. The CDR3 DNA sequence: TGTGCCAGTAGCCGGGACAGGGAGCCCGGGGAGCTGTTTTTT.

The table lists this clone with a count of one. The chain is built from TRBV1 and TRBJ1-4; the table calls TRBD1, which could not be checked here. TRBV1 is a recognized pseudogene. The CDR3 runs 15 residues. The CDR3 sequence: CTGPERGGADEKLFF. In DNA form, the CDR3 reads TGCACCGGTCCAGAACGAGGGGGCGCGGATGAAAAACTGTTTTTT.

This chain joins TRBV30 and TRBJ1-2, with TRBD1 matching 9 bases. CDR3 length: 13 residues. The V segment lost 1 base and the J segment 8 bases; nucleotides outside the gene matches: 5. The germline V gene has CDR1 GTSNPN and CDR2 SVGIG (reference sequence). DNA for the CDR3: TGTGCCTGGAGTGGGCGACAGGGGGGAGGCTACACCTTC. The encoded protein is CAWSGRQGGGYTF.

The chain uses TRBV5-8 and TRBJ1-2; no definite D call. The CDR3 contains 11 residues. V was pared by 6 bases and J by 8 bases, with 11 bases between. CDR1 and CDR2 from the germline V gene are SGHTS and YDEGEE. In nucleotides, the CDR3 is TGTGCCAGCACCCTAAGCGGCGGCTACACCTTC. As protein: CASTLSGGYTF.